This entry lists 19 T cell receptor beta chains sequenced from one sample in a study of T cells in localized non-small cell lung cancer. Sequenced by immunoSEQ multiplex PCR; TCRdb stores in-frame clones only, minus some. The data hold around 2,000 clones, with less than 30% observed a single time. Sample: lung tumor tissue, taken before any cancer treatment. The receptors shown here come from a woman aged 35 to 70 with stage III squamous cell lung carcinoma.

V is TRBV14 and J is TRBJ2-5, with 9 nucleotides matching TRBD2. The length of the CDR3 is 15 residues. Germline V gene sequence: CDR1 SGHDN, CDR2 FVKESK. J was trimmed by 1 base and V by 2 bases; bases with no gene match: 2. The CDR3 sequence is CASSQPSGVQETQYF. DNA for the CDR3: TGTGCCAGCAGCCAACCTAGCGGGGTCCAAGAGACCCAGTACTTC.

This clone is medium-sized. The chain combines TRBV11-3 with TRBJ1-5; D is unresolved. The V end lost 5 bases, the J end lost 0 bases, and 23 bases lay between the germline ends. CDR1 is SGHNT and CDR2 is YENEEA in the germline V gene. The CDR3 loop spans 19 amino acids. DNA of the CDR3: TGTGCCAGCAGCCGGTTCCTGGCCCCGGCAGCCCATAGCAATCAGCCCCAGCATTTT. Amino acids: CASSRFLAPAAHSNQPQHF.

The chain is built from TRBV15 and TRBJ1-2; a possible D gene is TRBD1 (6 bases). V lost 1 base, J lost 4 bases, and 13 bases lay in between. The CDR3 has 15 amino acids. From germline, CDR1 is LNHNV and CDR2 YYDKDF (reference sequence). The CDR3 loop reads CATSRVSQGSYGYTF. In DNA, the CDR3 is TGTGCCACCAGCAGAGTTAGTCAGGGGTCCTATGGCTACACCTTC. Together with reference TRBV15 and TRBJ1-2, the CDR3 gives the full variable domain: DAMVIQNPRYQVTQFGKPVTLSCSQTLNHNVMYWYQQKSSQAPKLLFHYYDKDFNNEADTPDNFQSRRPNTSFCFLDIRSPGLGDTAMYLCATSRVSQGSYGYTFGSGTRLTVV.

The chain links TRBV28 to TRBJ2-7, with D unresolved. CDR3 size: 12 residues. Trimming left V 3 bases short and J 2 bases short, with 5 bases between. CDR1 and CDR2 (germline): MDHEN, SYDVKM. CDR3 amino acids: CASSFQAYEQYF. CDR3 DNA sequence: TGTGCCAGCAGTTTTCAAGCCTACGAGCAGTACTTC. Based on the CDR3 plus reference TRBV28 and TRBJ2-7, the full variable domain is DVKVTQSSRYLVKRTGEKVFLECVQDMDHENMFWYRQDPGLGLRLIYFSYDVKMKEKGDIPEGYSVSREKKERFSLILESASTNQTSMYLCASSFQAYEQYFGPGTRLTVT.

The chain combines TRBV5-1 with TRBJ1-3; D is undetermined. Germline values: CDR1 SGHRS, CDR2 YFSETQ. V was shortened by 4 bases and J by 0 bases, with 11 bases between the two germline ends. The CDR3 consists of 15 residues. The CDR3 DNA follows: TGCGCCAGCAGCCCTTTATTTTCCTCTGGAAACACCATATATTTT. Its protein is CASSPLFSSGNTIYF.

The CDR3 sequence is CASSVGPKPNYNEQFF. In nucleotides, the CDR3 is TGTGCCAGCAGCGTAGGACCTAAACCAAACTACAATGAGCAGTTCTTC. V and J are TRBV9 and TRBJ2-1, with D uncertain. CDR3 length: 16 amino acids. Trimming shortened V by 0 bases and J by 3 bases, and 13 bases separated the two germline ends. Germline lookup yields CDR1 SGDLS and CDR2 YYNGEE.

This chain links TRBV10-3 with TRBJ2-5; TRBD2 might be the D (5 bases). CDR1 is ENHRY and CDR2 is SYGVKD in the germline V gene. This CDR3 has 13 residues. The ends were cut back, 2 bases at V and 5 bases at J, with 9 bases in the middle. CDR3 sequence (DNA): TGTGCCATCAGTGAGGCGGGTTGGGAGACCCAGTACTTC. Protein: CAISEAGWETQYF.

This clone was seen only a few times. The V and J genes are TRBV23-1 and TRBJ1-4; D perhaps matches TRBD1 (5 bases). TRBV23-1 is labeled an ORF, and its function is uncertain. The CDR3 is 13 residues long. The V end lost 6 bases, the J end lost 4 bases, and 9 bases lay between the germline ends. CDR3: CASSHDSNEKLFF. CDR3 in DNA: TGCGCCAGCAGCCACGACAGTAATGAAAAACTGTTTTTT.

About this clone: The CDR3 end falls 1 residue outside the read, so it is completed with the germline J gene. The chain uses TRBV10-3 and TRBJ1-2; tentatively, D is TRBD1 (6 bases). V was trimmed by 0 bases and J by 5 bases, leaving 19 bases between them. CDR1 ENHRY and CDR2 SYGVKD come from the germline V gene. This CDR3 region has 17 residues. Incomplete CDR3 DNA: TGTGCCATCAGTGAGTCGAGTCCAAGGGGGGCGAGGTATGGCTACACC. Its translation: CAISESSPRGARYGYT. Given in full, the CDR3 is CAISESSPRGARYGYTF.

This clone was counted only a few times. The chain links TRBV30 to TRBJ2-3, with D tentatively TRBD1 (5 bases). Germline lookup yields CDR1 GTSNPN and CDR2 SVGIG (reference sequence). The V gene lost 3 bases and the J gene lost 0 bases, with 13 bases spanning the gap. The CDR3 runs 15 residues. The CDR3 DNA sequence: TGTGCCTGGAGGCTGACAGCAACTAGCACAGATACGCAGTATTTT. It is translated as CAWRLTATSTDTQYF.

This clone was detected a few times. The rearrangement links TRBV6-8 to TRBJ2-4; D is unclear. Trimming removed 5 bases at V and 0 bases at J, with 14 bases between. Germline values: CDR1 MNHGY, CDR2 SAAAGT. The CDR3 has 16 residues. In DNA, the CDR3 is TGTGCCAGCAGTGACGTTGACCTCCTAGCCAAAAACATTCAGTACTTC. The encoded protein is CASSDVDLLAKNIQYF.

This clone appeared a few times. The chain uses TRBV6-8 and TRBJ1-1; 11 bases map to TRBD1. With V trimmed by 5 bases and J by 4 bases, 3 bases remained unmatched. The CDR3 contains 14 residues. The germline V gene has CDR1 MNHGY and CDR2 SAAAGT. The CDR3 sequence is CASSAGQGVTEAFF. For the CDR3, the DNA is TGTGCCAGCAGTGCGGGACAGGGGGTCACTGAAGCTTTCTTT.

This clone appeared a few times. This rearrangement joins TRBV11-3 to TRBJ1-4; 9 nucleotides line up with TRBD1. The V gene end was trimmed by 5 bases and the J gene end by 1 base; junction bases not matched to a gene: 5. The length of the CDR3 is 16 residues. The V gene's germline CDR1 is SGHNT and CDR2 YENEEA. The CDR3 spells CASSPGQGITNEKLFF. The CDR3 DNA follows: TGTGCCAGCAGCCCAGGACAGGGGATAACTAATGAAAAACTGTTTTTT.

The chain recombines TRBV10-2 with TRBJ1-1; D remains unclear. The CDR3 has 16 amino acids. V lost 2 bases to trimming and J lost 8 bases, with 21 bases between them. Germline V lookup: CDR1 WSHSY, CDR2 SAAADI. The CDR3 coding sequence is TGCGCCAGCAGTGAGCCTGCCGGGTGGAGAGGCAGAGAAGCTTTCTTT. Amino acid sequence: CASSEPAGWRGREAFF.

This clone has only a few counts. The chain carries TRBV19 and TRBJ2-5; D is perhaps TRBD1 (6 bases). The length of the CDR3 is 15 residues. Trimming left V 4 bases short and J 5 bases short, with 17 bases between. Germline V gene data show CDR1 as LNHDA and CDR2 as SQIVND (reference sequence). CDR3 residues: CASSTNPTGSETQYF. CDR3 in DNA: TGTGCCAGTAGTACGAACCCTACAGGGTCCGAGACCCAGTACTTC.

The V and J genes are TRBV10-2 and TRBJ1-1; perhaps TRBD1 as D (6 bases). The germline gives CDR1 WSHSY, CDR2 SAAADI. V was shortened by 8 bases and J by 3 bases, with 13 bases between the two germline ends. The CDR3 is made up of 13 amino acids. The CDR3 nucleotides are TGCGCCAGCGGGGGGGCCCCCTACACTGAAGCTTTCTTT. Translated, it gives CASGGAPYTEAFF.

V usage is TRBV19 and J usage is TRBJ2-3, with 7 nucleotides matching TRBD1. Trimming removed 5 bases from V and 5 bases from J; junction bases left unmatched: 10. Germline V gene data show CDR1 as LNHDA and CDR2 as SQIVND (reference sequence). CDR3 size: 15 residues. The CDR3 nucleotides read TGTGCCAGTAGTGCCCAGACAGGGAATGGAGATACGCAGTATTTT. Translation gives CASSAQTGNGDTQYF.

This clone is categorized as large. The V and J genes are TRBV11-3 and TRBJ2-3; 9 nucleotides agree with TRBD1. The junction had 3 bases not matched to a gene; V was cut back by 4 bases and J by 1 base. The length of the CDR3 is 15 residues. In germline, CDR1 is SGHNT, CDR2 YENEEA. CDR3 nucleotide sequence: TGTGCCAGCAGCTGGGGGACAGGGCGCACAGATACGCAGTATTTT. It specifies CASSWGTGRTDTQYF. The full variable domain, rest sourced from reference TRBV11-3 and TRBJ2-3, is EAGVVQSPRYKIIEKKQPVAFWCNPISGHNTLYWYLQNLGQGPELLIRYENEEAVDDSQLPKDRFSAERLKGVDSTLKIQPAELGDSAVYLCASSWGTGRTDTQYFGPGTRLTVL.

V gene TRBV9 combines with J gene TRBJ1-1; 10 bases line up with TRBD1. After removal of 0 bases from V and 5 bases from J, the junction contained 7 bases not matched to a gene. The V gene's germline CDR1 is SGDLS and CDR2 YYNGEE. The CDR3 consists of 16 residues. The CDR3 is CASSVAIMGQGTEAFF. CDR3 coding DNA: TGTGCCAGCAGCGTAGCTATTATGGGACAGGGGACTGAAGCTTTCTTT.